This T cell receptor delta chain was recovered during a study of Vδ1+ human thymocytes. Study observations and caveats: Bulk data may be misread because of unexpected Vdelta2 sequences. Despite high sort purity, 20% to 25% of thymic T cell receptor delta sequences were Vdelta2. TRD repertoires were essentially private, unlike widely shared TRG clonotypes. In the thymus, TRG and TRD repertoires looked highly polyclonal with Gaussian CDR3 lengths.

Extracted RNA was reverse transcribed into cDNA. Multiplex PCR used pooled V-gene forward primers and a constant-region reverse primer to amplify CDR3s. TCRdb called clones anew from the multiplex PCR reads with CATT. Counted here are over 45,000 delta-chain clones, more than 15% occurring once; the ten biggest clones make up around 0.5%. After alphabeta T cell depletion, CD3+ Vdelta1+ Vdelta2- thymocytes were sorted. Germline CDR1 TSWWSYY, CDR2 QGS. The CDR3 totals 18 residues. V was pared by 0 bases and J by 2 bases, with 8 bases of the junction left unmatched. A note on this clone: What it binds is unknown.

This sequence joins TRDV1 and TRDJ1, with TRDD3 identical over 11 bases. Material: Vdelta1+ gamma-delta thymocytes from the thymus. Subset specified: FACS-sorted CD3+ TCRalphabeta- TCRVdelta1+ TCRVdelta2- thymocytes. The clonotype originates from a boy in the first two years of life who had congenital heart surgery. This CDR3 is CALGELVQTGGYTDKLIF. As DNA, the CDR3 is TGTGCTCTTGGGGAACTAGTCCAAACTGGGGGATATACCGATAAACTCATCTTT.